The 15 T cell receptor beta chains presented below share a single source sample, sequenced in a study of cytomegalovirus exposure and HLA in healthy donors. The table came from immunoSEQ multiplex PCR; TCRdb's copy has only in-frame clones and leaves some out. The data show under 50,000 clones, with approximately 95% seen just once and 7.8% held by the top ten. Material for sequencing was PBMCs. The receptor set was obtained from a woman in her late teens or twenties in good health and CMV-seropositive.

This chain joins TRBV19 and TRBJ2-2; 8 bases agree with TRBD2. J gave up 6 bases and V 4 bases, and 4 bases lay outside the gene matches. Germline values: CDR1 LNHDA, CDR2 SQIVND (reference sequence). The CDR3 is 14 amino acids. This CDR3 reads CASSTTSGPGELFF. The CDR3 coding sequence is TGTGCCAGTAGTACCACTAGCGGTCCCGGGGAGCTGTTTTTT.

This chain uses TRBV28 with TRBJ2-3; D possibly corresponds to TRBD1 (5 bases). V lost 4 bases and J 0 bases, leaving 14 bases between the germline ends. This CDR3 region has 16 residues. Germline-derived CDR1 and CDR2 are MDHEN and SYDVKM. DNA of the CDR3: TGTGCCAGCAGTTCCCAGGGCGTAACTAGCACAGATACGCAGTATTTT. Its protein product is CASSSQGVTSTDTQYF.

The genes are TRBV4-1 and TRBJ2-7, with TRBD1 identical over 7 bases. Trimming at V came to 2 bases and at J to 0 bases, leaving 7 bases not matched to a gene. CDR3 length: 16 residues. Per germline, CDR1 MGHRA and CDR2 YSYEKL. CDR3 loop: CASSQLDRSSSYEQYF. In DNA, the CDR3 is TGCGCCAGCAGCCAATTGGACAGGTCCTCCTCCTACGAGCAGTACTTC.

This rearrangement joins TRBV27 to TRBJ2-3, with D maybe TRBD2 (6 bases). This CDR3 is built from 16 residues. Trimming took off 3 bases at V and 4 bases at J, with 17 bases between the two ends. CDR1 is MNHEY and CDR2 is SMNVEV in the germline V gene (reference sequence). CDR3 in amino acids: CASSFRKASAPDTQYF. DNA for the CDR3: TGTGCCAGCAGTTTTAGGAAGGCTAGCGCCCCAGATACGCAGTATTTT.

The genes are TRBV7-2 and TRBJ2-7; TRBD2 agrees at 7 bases. Germline loops: CDR1 SGHTA, CDR2 FQGNSA. The V and J ends lost 3 bases and 3 bases, in that order; junction bases with no gene match: 5. This CDR3 is 14 amino acids long. The CDR3 sequence is CASSFSPSGYEQYF. The CDR3, as DNA: TGTGCCAGCAGCTTCTCCCCTAGCGGCTACGAGCAGTACTTC.

This sequence joins TRBV6-1 and TRBJ1-3, with 8 bases identical to TRBD1. Germline V gene data show CDR1 as MNHNS and CDR2 as SASEGT. J lost 7 bases, V lost 1 base, and 3 bases had no gene match. CDR3 size: 14 residues. In nucleotides, the CDR3 is TGTGCCAGCAGTGAAGGGACAGGGTGGAACACCATATATTTT. The encoded protein is CASSEGTGWNTIYF.

The chain recombines TRBV10-3 with TRBJ2-5, with unresolved D. CDR3 size: 11 residues. Per the germline V gene, CDR1 is ENHRY and CDR2 is SYGVKD. The V and J ends lost 6 bases and 2 bases respectively, with 4 bases between them. The CDR3 bases are TGTGCCATCAGGCAGCAAGAGACCCAGTACTTC. Its translation: CAIRQQETQYF.

This clone was detected only once. The CDR3 nucleotides are TGTGCCAGCAGTGCGACAGGGCCCTCCTACGAGCAGTACTTC. Amino acid sequence: CASSATGPSYEQYF. The J gene is TRBJ2-7, the V gene TRBV27, with 7 bases matching TRBD1. Unmatched junction bases numbered 4, after V lost 5 bases and J lost 0 bases. Looked up from germline, CDR1 is MNHEY and CDR2 is SMNVEV (reference sequence). This CDR3 region has 14 residues.

The CDR3 here is CASSLGQANTEAFF. CDR3 DNA: TGTGCCAGCAGCTTGGGTCAGGCGAACACTGAAGCTTTCTTT. The J gene is TRBJ1-1, the V gene TRBV7-9; D remains unclear. CDR3 length: 14 residues. Trimming removed 3 bases from V and 1 base from J, with 9 bases in between. Germline CDR1 reads SEHNR; CDR2 reads FQNEAQ (reference sequence).

This clone was recorded a few times. The chain couples TRBV4-2 to TRBJ2-1; the match to TRBD2 covers 11 bases. The CDR3 is made up of 16 amino acids. Germline V lookup: CDR1 LGHNA, CDR2 YNFKEQ. V was pared by 2 bases and J by 15 bases, with 15 bases of the junction left unmatched. The CDR3 loop is CASSQHSGTSGLRRFF. The CDR3 bases are TGTGCCAGCAGCCAACACTCCGGGACTAGCGGCCTTAGGCGGTTCTTC.

This clone was counted a single time. J is TRBJ2-7 and V is TRBV28; TRBD2 is a possible D gene (6 bases). The CDR3 extends over 13 amino acids. Trimming stripped 6 bases from V and 4 bases from J, with 13 bases between. Germline CDR1 and CDR2: MDHEN and SYDVKM. The CDR3 is CASSRRREYEQYF. Written as DNA, the CDR3 is TGTGCCAGCAGCCGTCGGAGGGAGTACGAGCAGTACTTC.

The chain joins TRBV4-3 to TRBJ2-5; weak D call: TRBD2 (5 bases). Germline V gives CDR1 LGHNA, CDR2 YSLEER. The CDR3 consists of 17 residues. The V gene lost 4 bases and the J gene lost 5 bases, with 23 bases spanning the gap. As DNA, the CDR3 is TGCGCCAGCAGCCCCCTATCCCGAGGGCTAAAAGGCGAGACCCAGTACTTC. It encodes CASSPLSRGLKGETQYF.

The chain uses TRBV27 and TRBJ1-6, with TRBD1 identical over 8 bases. The germline V gene encodes CDR1 MNHEY and CDR2 SMNVEV (reference sequence). Losses at the gene ends were 5 bases for V and 10 bases for J; bases not matched to a gene: 7. The CDR3 runs 14 residues. For the CDR3, the DNA is TGTGCCAGCAGTCCCGGACAGGGAGGATCACCCCTCCACTTT. This gives the protein CASSPGQGGSPLHF.

J is TRBJ1-1 and V is TRBV20-1; no reliable D call. Trimming pared 3 bases from V and 6 bases from J, leaving 8 bases between. Germline V gene sequence: CDR1 DFQATT, CDR2 SNEGSKA (reference sequence). The CDR3 spans 11 residues. CDR3 nucleotides: TGCAGTGCTAGTCATGCGGCTGAAGCTTTCTTT. This codes for CSASHAAEAFF.

J is TRBJ1-2 and V is TRBV28, with TRBD1 matching 7 bases. CDR1 and CDR2 (germline): MDHEN, SYDVKM. The CDR3 consists of 15 residues. The ends lost 5 bases at V and 2 bases at J; junction bases unmatched: 8. The CDR3 protein is CASSLSTGDNYGYTF. Written as DNA, the CDR3 is TGTGCCAGCAGTCTTTCCACAGGGGACAACTATGGCTACACCTTC.